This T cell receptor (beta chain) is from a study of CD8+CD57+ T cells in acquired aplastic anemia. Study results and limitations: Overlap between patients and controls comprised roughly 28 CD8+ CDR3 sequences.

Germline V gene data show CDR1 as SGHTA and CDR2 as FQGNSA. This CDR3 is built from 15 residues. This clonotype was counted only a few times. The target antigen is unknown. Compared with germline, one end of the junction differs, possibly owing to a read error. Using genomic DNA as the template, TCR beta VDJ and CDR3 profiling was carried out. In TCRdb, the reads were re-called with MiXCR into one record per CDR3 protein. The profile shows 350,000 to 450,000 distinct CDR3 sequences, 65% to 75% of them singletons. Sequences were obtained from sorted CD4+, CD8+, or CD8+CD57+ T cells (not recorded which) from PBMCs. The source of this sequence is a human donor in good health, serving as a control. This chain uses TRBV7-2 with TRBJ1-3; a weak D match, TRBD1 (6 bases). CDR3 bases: TGTGCCAGCAGCCCAGCTTCGGGGGTGAGGGACACCATATGTTTT. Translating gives CASSPASGVRDTICF. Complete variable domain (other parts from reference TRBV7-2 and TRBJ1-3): GAGVSQSPSNKVTEKGKDVELRCDPISGHTALYWYRQSLGQGLEFLIYFQGNSAPDKSGLPSDRFSAERTGGSVSTLTIQRTQQEDSAVYLCASSPASGVRDTICFGEGSWLTVV.